This TCR beta chain is drawn from a study of cytomegalovirus exposure and HLA in healthy donors. The CDR3 runs 15 residues. Trimming pared 2 bases from V and 2 bases from J, leaving 11 bases between. Germline V gene data show CDR1 as SGHDN and CDR2 as FVKESK. The PCR employed 60 Vbeta primers together with 13 Jbeta primers. Here immunoSEQ multiplex PCR was the method, and the copy in TCRdb shows in-frame clones only, minus some. Found here are about 250,000 clones, roughly 70% of them singletons; the top ten hold about 2.2%. This clone was detected only a few times. Sequenced input: PBMCs. The clonotype comes from a female donor in good health and CMV-seronegative. The chain combines TRBV14 with TRBJ2-3; D may be TRBD1 (6 bases). The DNA for the CDR3 is TGTGCCAGCAGCCAAAGGACAGTCTCCACAGATACGCAGTATTTT. Amino acid sequence: CASSQRTVSTDTQYF.